The source of this T cell receptor (beta chain) is a study of T-cell reconstitution after alpha-beta-depleted transplantation in children. This clonotype was counted many times. The authors prepared the TCRbeta library with unique molecular identifiers. One entry per CDR3 protein, called by TCRdb with MiXCR from the PCR reads. The sample yields hundreds of thousands of distinct CDR3 sequences, 13% seen once. Looked up from germline, CDR1 is SGHKS and CDR2 is YYEKEE (reference sequence). Trimming took 7 bases from V and 2 from J, leaving 15 bases between them. CDR3 length: 15 amino acids. The chain uses TRBV5-5 and TRBJ2-2; D unclear. The TCR originated in a girl aged 2 to 9 with congenital amegakaryocytic thrombocytopenia, due to receive a stem cell transplant. Sequences were derived from PBMCs, sampled before TCRalphabeta/CD19-depleted stem cell transplant. CDR3: CASDRSAVNTGELFF. In DNA form, the CDR3 reads TGTGCCAGCGACCGATCTGCGGTAAACACCGGGGAGCTGTTTTTT.